One and the same sample provided the 14 T cell receptor beta chains below, sequenced in a study of T cells in Graves' hyperthyroidism and ophthalmopathy. Amplification yielded TCR beta CDR3 regions, with RNA transcripts as the source. When the TCR CDR3 underwent first-round RT-PCR, the HTBI primer set was used. TCRdb independently ran MiXCR on the multiplex PCR reads; one entry per CDR3 protein. Among hundreds of thousands of distinct CDR3 sequences listed, 13% to 15% were seen once. Sequencing was done on a sample of blood. The receptor set was obtained from a young woman with Graves' hyperthyroidism.

The chain links TRBV28 to TRBJ1-5; TRBD1 aligns across 7 bases. This CDR3 contains 18 residues. CDR1 MDHEN and CDR2 SYDVKM come from the germline V gene. The ends lost 1 base at V and 2 bases at J; junction bases unmatched: 11. The CDR3 protein is CASSLFSSRGSGNQPQHF. The CDR3 DNA reads as TGTGCCAGCAGTTTATTCTCTTCCAGGGGGTCTGGCAATCAGCCCCAGCATTTT.

The chain recombines TRBV28 with TRBJ2-5; 9 bases fit TRBD2. The CDR3 length is 17 residues. Trimming cost V 2 bases and J 1 base; bases outside gene matches: 8. Per the germline V gene, CDR1 is MDHEN and CDR2 is SYDVKM. Here the CDR3 DNA reads TGTGCCAGCAGTTTAGGTCTAGCGGGGATTATCCAAGAGACCCAGTACTTC. Translated, it gives CASSLGLAGIIQETQYF.

The CDR3 DNA reads TGTGCCACCAGTGATGGGGGGACCCTCGAGCAGTACTTC. Encoded protein: CATSDGGTLEQYF. The rearrangement joins TRBV24-1 to TRBJ2-7; D is perhaps TRBD2 (6 bases). Trimming removed 3 bases at V and 6 bases at J, with 11 bases between. Germline lookup yields CDR1 KGHDR and CDR2 SFDVKD. The CDR3 contains 13 residues.

This clonotype was seen many times. V gene TRBV30 combines with J gene TRBJ1-2, with D uncertain. The V end lost 0 bases, the J end lost 4 bases, and 15 bases lay between the germline ends. The CDR3 consists of 15 residues. Germline V gives CDR1 GTSNPN, CDR2 SVGIG (reference sequence). For the CDR3, the DNA is TGTGCCTGGAGTGTGGGCAGCTTCCCGAGCTATGGCTACACCTTC. This codes for CAWSVGSFPSYGYTF.

This clonotype appeared many times. The V call is TRBV27, the J call TRBJ2-5; the D is unclear. The CDR3 has 14 residues. Trimming pared 2 bases from V and 2 bases from J, leaving 9 bases between. Germline V CDR1 and CDR2: MNHEY, SMNVEV (reference sequence). CDR3 region: CASSLSPSQETQYF. CDR3 bases: TGTGCCAGCAGTTTAAGCCCCTCACAAGAGACCCAGTACTTC.

This chain uses TRBV6-1 with TRBJ1-1; 7 nucleotides match TRBD1. Trimming at V came to 5 bases and at J to 6 bases, leaving 6 bases not matched to a gene. This CDR3 has 13 amino acids. CDR1 and CDR2 (germline): MNHNS, SASEGT. CDR3 region: CASSPTGMPEAFF. DNA of the CDR3: TGTGCCAGCAGTCCGACAGGGATGCCTGAAGCTTTCTTT.

This clonotype was seen repeatedly, ten times or more. The chain carries TRBV6-1 and TRBJ2-5; 7 bases match TRBD1. This CDR3 has 23 amino acids. Germline loops: CDR1 MNHNS, CDR2 SASEGT. With V trimmed by 5 bases and J by 3 bases, 33 bases remained unmatched. For the CDR3, the DNA is TGTGCCAGCAGTCTCTATTCCCCATCGGGATATCATGACATGCAGGGGGTAAAAGAGACCCAGTACTTC. Its translation: CASSLYSPSGYHDMQGVKETQYF.

This clonotype was counted at least ten times. V is TRBV7-9 and J is TRBJ2-5; 8 bases are a match to TRBD2. Germline CDR1 reads SEHNR; CDR2 reads FQNEAQ (reference sequence). CDR3 size: 13 residues. After removal of 2 bases from V and 5 bases from J, the junction contained 1 base not matched to a gene. The CDR3 here is CASSLRLAETQYF. The CDR3, as DNA: TGTGCCAGCAGCTTACGACTAGCGGAGACCCAGTACTTC.

This clonotype was detected once. This chain connects TRBV6-2 or TRBV6-3 to TRBJ2-5; a possible D gene is TRBD2 (7 bases). CDR1 is MNHEY and CDR2 is SVGEGT in the germline V gene. CDR3 size: 13 residues. V was cut by 7 bases and J by 4 bases, with 13 bases left in between. The DNA of the CDR3 is TGTGCCAGCACGAGAGGGGGGGGAGAGACCCAGTACTTC. Its translation is CASTRGGGETQYF.

Many counts were recorded for this clonotype. The chain carries TRBV28 and TRBJ1-5; perhaps TRBD1 as D (6 bases). Germline V lookup: CDR1 MDHEN, CDR2 SYDVKM. Trimming shortened V by 3 bases and J by 7 bases, and 13 bases separated the two germline ends. The CDR3 spans 14 residues. The DNA for the CDR3 is TGTGCCAGCAGTTTCGGGACAATCGGGCAGCCCCAGCATTTT. Its translation is CASSFGTIGQPQHF.

This clonotype has ten or more counts. The J gene is TRBJ2-7, the V gene TRBV11-3; D is unclear. This CDR3 comprises 15 residues. V was clipped by 4 bases and J by 4 bases, with 17 bases between them. The germline CDR1 and CDR2 sequences are SGHNT and YENEEA. The chain's CDR3 is CASSSHGRYIYEQYF. The CDR3 nucleotides are TGTGCCAGCAGCTCCCACGGCAGGTATATTTACGAGCAGTACTTC.

This clonotype has only a few counts. As DNA, the CDR3 is TGTGCCAGCATGCGGCGGGACAGTGGGGGCGTTGAGCAGTACTTC. Translated: CASMRRDSGGVEQYF. The chain employs TRBV2 and TRBJ2-7; D may be TRBD1 (7 bases). Trimming stripped 7 bases from V and 7 bases from J, with 23 bases between. The CDR3 covers 15 residues. The germline CDR1 and CDR2 sequences are SNHLY and FYNNEI. The whole variable domain, filled in from reference TRBV2 and TRBJ2-7, reads EPEVTQTPSHQVTQMGQEVILRCVPISNHLYFYWYRQILGQKVEFLVSFYNNEISEKSEIFDDQFSVERPDGSNFTLKIRSTKLEDSAMYFCASMRRDSGGVEQYFGPGTRLTVT.

This clonotype was counted ten times or more. The DNA for the CDR3 is TGTGCCAGCAGCCTCGGGGCCGCGGAGACCCAGTACTTC. Amino acid sequence: CASSLGAAETQYF. The chain is built from TRBV13 and TRBJ2-5; D is possibly TRBD1 or TRBD2 (5 bases each). With 5 bases removed from V and 5 bases from J, the gap between germline ends came to 12 bases. CDR1 is PRHDT, CDR2 FYEKMQ, per germline (reference sequence). This CDR3 has 13 residues.

This clonotype has at least ten counts. Here the CDR3 reads CSVEEETAGTEQYF. In nucleotides, the CDR3 is TGCAGCGTTGAAGAGGAGACAGCTGGGACCGAGCAGTACTTC. The chain carries TRBV29-1 and TRBJ2-7; D is possibly TRBD1 or TRBD2 (5 bases each). The CDR3 contains 14 residues. Looked up from germline, CDR1 is SQVTM and CDR2 is ANQGSEA. Trimming pared 0 bases from V and 6 bases from J, leaving 15 bases between.